This T cell receptor beta chain was observed in a study of breast tumors, draining lymph nodes, adjacent tissues. TCRdb re-called the multiplex PCR reads through MiXCR, storing one row per CDR3 protein. This sample carries approximately 88,000 distinct CDR3 sequences, about 27% of them seen once, and the ten largest clones take over 6.5%. This clonotype was detected many times. The CDR3 is 14 residues long. V lost 4 bases and J lost 7; bases outside the gene matches: 10. Per germline, CDR1 SGHDT and CDR2 YYEEEE. Breast cancer patients provided tissue from their axillary draining lymph nodes. The receptor was isolated from a female donor with breast cancer. Some clones in this sample may be carry-over from other donors' samples. The chain couples TRBV5-6 to TRBJ1-2, with 7 bases fitting TRBD1. The sequencing sample was made of axillary lymph node tissue. The CDR3 DNA follows: TGTGCCAGCAGCCCTGAGAGGGGGCGGACTGGCTACACCTTC. Amino acid sequence: CASSPERGRTGYTF.